One sample yielded the 27 T cell receptor beta chains listed below, sequenced in a study of vaccination effects on CD4 cells after COVID-19. Profiling relied on immunoSEQ multiplex PCR, and the TCRdb table lists in-frame clones only, not all of them. The sample carries around 40,000 clones, approximately 72% recorded once. These TCRs are of unknown antigen specificity. After expansion with viral peptide pools in the ViraFEST assay, antigen-specific CD4+ T cells were sequenced. Cells that had been cultured for 10 days were the source of isolated CD4+ T cells. It was between March and December 2020 that the person had a SARS-CoV-2 infection confirmed by PCR. Material: CD4+ T cells from PBMCs cultured with a peptide pool, obtained before COVID-19 vaccination. The source is a human donor who had a prior SARS-CoV-2 infection.

The CDR3 DNA follows: TGTGCCAGCAGCCAAAGCTATGGCTACACCTTC. Encoded protein: CASSQSYGYTF. This chain connects TRBV4-2 to TRBJ1-2; unclear D gene. Trimming pared 2 bases from V and 4 bases from J, leaving 2 bases between. Per the germline V gene, CDR1 is LGHNA and CDR2 is YNFKEQ. The CDR3 covers 11 residues.

The V gene is TRBV3-1 (or the pseudogene TRBV3-2), the J gene TRBJ2-7; no clear D. V was clipped by 6 bases and J by 2 bases, with 11 bases between them. The CDR3 runs 13 residues. CDR1 is LGHDT, CDR2 YNNKEL, per germline (reference sequence). CDR3 DNA: TGTGCCAGCAGTCGTTCAAGGGCCTACGAGCAGTACTTC. It translates to CASSRSRAYEQYF.

The J gene is TRBJ2-5, the V gene TRBV7-3; D gene ambiguous. The germline V gene has CDR1 SGHTA and CDR2 FQGTGA. The CDR3 covers 18 residues. Trimming removed 6 bases at V and 2 bases at J, with 25 bases between. The CDR3 DNA reads TGTGCCAGCAGATATCCCCGTAGGGCTACTACAAAGCAAGAGACCCAGTACTTC. This translates into CASRYPRRATTKQETQYF.

This rearrangement joins TRBV7-2 to TRBJ2-3; 8 bases line up with TRBD2. The CDR3 loop spans 16 amino acids. V gave up 2 bases and J gave up 4 bases; unmatched junction bases: 8. CDR1 and CDR2 from the germline V gene are SGHTA and FQGNSA. CDR3 sequence: CASSLISGGPADTQYF. The DNA for the CDR3 is TGTGCCAGCAGCTTAATTTCGGGAGGGCCTGCAGATACGCAGTATTTT.

This chain links TRBV5-1 with TRBJ1-4; 10 bases line up with TRBD1. CDR1 is SGHRS, CDR2 YFSETQ, per germline. This CDR3 comprises 17 residues. V shed 3 bases and J 5 bases; nucleotides not matched to a gene: 10. The CDR3 DNA sequence: TGCGCCAGCAGCTGGGGCCGGGACAGGGGACGCAATGAAAAACTGTTTTTT. It encodes CASSWGRDRGRNEKLFF.

CDR3 sequence reads: CASKTSGANVLTF. The CDR3 DNA sequence: TGTGCCAGCAAAACGTCTGGGGCCAACGTCCTGACTTTC. The J gene is TRBJ2-6, the V gene TRBV6-6; D not certain. Germline loops: CDR1 MNHNY, CDR2 SVGAGI (reference sequence). Trimming shortened V by 7 bases and J by 1 base, and 5 bases separated the two germline ends. The CDR3 length is 13 residues.

This clone was picked up one time. The junction departs from germline at one end; a sequencing error may be responsible. This chain's CDR3 is CASSLAFPRGVPLF. In DNA, the CDR3 is TGTGCCAGCAGCTTGGCCTTTCCTCGGGGCGTCCCTCTCTTC. The rearrangement links TRBV5-4 to TRBJ2-1, with D perhaps assigned TRBD1 or TRBD2 (5 bases each). This CDR3 spans 14 amino acids. Germline V lookup: CDR1 SGHNT, CDR2 YYREEE (reference sequence). Full variable domain (rest looked up from reference TRBV5-4 and TRBJ2-1): ETGVTQSPTHLIKTRGQQVTLRCSSQSGHNTVSWYQQALGQGPQFIFQYYREEENGRGNFPPRFSGLQFPNYSSELNVNALELDDSALYLCASSLAFPRGVPLFGPGTRLTVL.

This chain uses TRBV7-6 with TRBJ2-5; unclear D gene. CDR1 and CDR2 (germline): SGHVS, FNYEAQ. The CDR3 is 12 residues long. Trimming stripped 1 base from V and 5 bases from J, with 5 bases between. CDR3 DNA sequence: TGTGCCAGCAGCTTAGGAAGCGAGACCCAGTACTTC. This gives the protein CASSLGSETQYF.

This clone was seen only once. V usage is TRBV18 and J usage is TRBJ1-6, with 9 bases identical to TRBD1. Germline V CDR1 and CDR2: KGHSH, LQKENI. The J segment lost 7 bases and the V segment lost 1 base, leaving 2 bases of the junction unmatched. This CDR3 comprises 15 residues. The CDR3 region has the DNA TGTGCCAGCTCACCACAAGGGACAGGGAATTCACCCCTCCACTTT. Residues: CASSPQGTGNSPLHF.

The chain couples TRBV27 to TRBJ1-2, with D unresolved. The V gene lost 3 bases and the J gene lost 7 bases, with 12 bases spanning the gap. CDR1 MNHEY and CDR2 SMNVEV come from the germline V gene (reference sequence). CDR3 length equals 13 residues. This CDR3 is CASSFPGALGYTF. The CDR3 DNA reads TGTGCCAGCAGTTTTCCAGGAGCCCTTGGCTACACCTTC.

This clone turned up a few times. The chain is built from TRBV5-1 and TRBJ1-1, with 9 bases identical to TRBD1. V shed 1 base, J shed 1 base, and the junction held 5 bases outside the gene matches. Germline loops: CDR1 SGHRS, CDR2 YFSETQ. The CDR3 runs to 16 residues. The CDR3 DNA follows: TGCGCCAGCAGCTTGAAGGGACAGGGCCCGAACACTGAAGCTTTCTTT. Its protein product is CASSLKGQGPNTEAFF.

On this clone: The same CDR3 arises from other DNA sequences in this sample as well. This rearrangement joins TRBV30 to TRBJ2-1, with D maybe TRBD1 (5 bases). V lost 0 bases and J 0 bases, leaving 9 bases between the germline ends. CDR1 GTSNPN and CDR2 SVGIG come from the germline V gene (reference sequence). The CDR3 totals 15 residues. The CDR3 here is CAWSVRGSSYNEQFF. The CDR3 nucleotides are TGTGCCTGGAGTGTAAGGGGAAGCTCCTACAATGAGCAGTTCTTC.

The CDR3 nucleotides read TGTGCCAGCAGCGGAACAATAATAGGAGAGACCCAGTACTTC. Protein: CASSGTIIGETQYF. The rearrangement joins TRBV9 to TRBJ2-5, with D uncertain. The V end was cut by 3 bases, the J end by 4 bases, with 13 bases between. This CDR3 comprises 14 residues. Germline V gives CDR1 SGDLS, CDR2 YYNGEE. Looking up the rest from reference TRBV9 and TRBJ2-5 gives the full variable domain: DSGVTQTPKHLITATGQRVTLRCSPRSGDLSVYWYQQSLDQGLQFLIQYYNGEERAKGNILERFSAQQFPDLHSELNLSSLELGDSALYFCASSGTIIGETQYFGPGTRLLVL.

J is TRBJ1-3 and V is TRBV6-5; TRBD1 is a possible D gene (5 bases). The V end was cut by 6 bases, the J end by 0 bases, with 12 bases between. Germline CDR1 MNHEY, CDR2 SVGAGI. This CDR3 contains 15 residues. For the CDR3, the DNA is TGTGCCAGCAGCCGACAGTCCAGCTCTGGAAACACCATATATTTT. This codes for CASSRQSSSGNTIYF.

J is TRBJ1-3 and V is TRBV7-3; possibly TRBD1 for D (5 bases). Trimming removed 3 bases at V and 4 bases at J, with 10 bases between. CDR3 length: 14 residues. The V gene's germline CDR1 is SGHTA and CDR2 FQGTGA. The CDR3 spells CASSLQGSGNTIYF. The CDR3 region has the DNA TGTGCCAGCAGCTTGCAGGGCTCGGGAAACACCATATATTTT. The full variable domain, rest sourced from reference TRBV7-3 and TRBJ1-3, is GAGVSQTPSNKVTEKGKYVELRCDPISGHTALYWYRQSLGQGPEFLIYFQGTGAADDSGLPNDRFFAVRPEGSVSTLKIQRTERGDSAVYLCASSLQGSGNTIYFGEGSWLTVV.

CDR3 amino acids: CASSRQGAIGELFF. CDR3 coding DNA: TGTGCCAGCAGCCGACAAGGGGCGATCGGGGAGCTGTTTTTT. This sequence joins TRBV3-1 (or the pseudogene TRBV3-2) and TRBJ2-2; tentatively, D is TRBD1 (5 bases). Trimming removed 4 bases from V and 7 bases from J, with 13 bases in between. This CDR3 contains 14 residues. Looked up from germline, CDR1 is LGHDT and CDR2 is YNNKEL (reference sequence).

The CDR3 region is CASSPDRGLGEQFF. CDR3 bases: TGTGCCAGCAGCCCGGACAGGGGGCTTGGTGAGCAGTTCTTC. V is TRBV5-4 and J is TRBJ2-1; 11 bases align to TRBD1. The CDR3 spans 14 residues. After removal of 4 bases from V and 9 bases from J, the junction contained 6 bases not matched to a gene. Germline values: CDR1 SGHNT, CDR2 YYREEE (reference sequence). The entire variable domain, with the rest obtained from reference TRBV5-4 and TRBJ2-1, is as follows: ETGVTQSPTHLIKTRGQQVTLRCSSQSGHNTVSWYQQALGQGPQFIFQYYREEENGRGNFPPRFSGLQFPNYSSELNVNALELDDSALYLCASSPDRGLGEQFFGPGTRLTVL.

This clone was seen just once. V gene TRBV15 combines with J gene TRBJ2-4; TRBD2 matches 9 bases. Germline CDR1 LNHNV, CDR2 YYDKDF (reference sequence). The junction had 7 bases not matched to a gene; V was cut back by 4 bases and J by 6 bases. The CDR3 spans 15 residues. The CDR3 DNA sequence: TGTGCCACCAGCACCGCGGGAGGGCCCGGAAACATTCAGTACTTC. Its protein product is CATSTAGGPGNIQYF.

The gene calls are TRBV9 and TRBJ1-5; 9 nucleotides agree with TRBD1. The CDR3 extends over 17 amino acids. Germline CDR1 and CDR2: SGDLS and YYNGEE. V trimming: 0 bases; J trimming: 4 bases; junction bases outside the gene matches: 8. CDR3 amino acids: CASSVVLGQGSNQPQHF. DNA for the CDR3: TGTGCCAGCAGCGTAGTCCTCGGACAGGGGTCTAATCAGCCCCAGCATTTT.

The chain couples TRBV7-2 to TRBJ1-3, with no clear D. Trimming took 5 bases from V and 0 from J, leaving 14 bases between them. Germline V gives CDR1 SGHTA, CDR2 FQGNSA. The CDR3 is 16 residues long. This CDR3 reads CASSLTDGISGNTIYF. CDR3 in DNA: TGTGCCAGCAGCCTGACGGACGGGATCTCTGGAAACACCATATATTTT.

V gene TRBV7-9 combines with J gene TRBJ2-7; D perhaps matches TRBD2 (5 bases). The V gene's germline CDR1 is SEHNR and CDR2 FQNEAQ (reference sequence). The CDR3 contains 14 residues. Trimming shortened V by 2 bases and J by 1 base, and 9 bases separated the two germline ends. The CDR3 nucleotides read TGTGCCAGCAGCTTATCCTGGACTTCCTACGAGCAGTACTTC. Amino acids: CASSLSWTSYEQYF. Looking up the rest from reference TRBV7-9 and TRBJ2-7 gives the full variable domain: DTGVSQNPRHKITKRGQNVTFRCDPISEHNRLYWYRQTLGQGPEFLTYFQNEAQLEKSRLLSDRFSAERPKGSFSTLEIQRTEQGDSAMYLCASSLSWTSYEQYFGPGTRLTVT.

The chain has TRBV6-5 and TRBJ1-1; no firm D call. The length of the CDR3 is 13 residues. Germline CDR1 is MNHEY and CDR2 is SVGAGI. Trimming took 9 bases from V and 0 from J, leaving 11 bases between them. Written as DNA, the CDR3 is TGTGCCAGTGCCCGATATTTGAACACTGAAGCTTTCTTT. Translating it yields CASARYLNTEAFF.

The chain recombines TRBV5-1 with TRBJ2-3; TRBD1 matches at 8 bases. The V gene's germline CDR1 is SGHRS and CDR2 YFSETQ. The ends lost 6 bases at V and 5 bases at J; junction bases unmatched: 5. This CDR3 region has 13 residues. The CDR3 coding sequence is TGCGCCAGCAACAGGGGGTCTGAAGATACGCAGTATTTT. Translated: CASNRGSEDTQYF.

This clone was counted once. The chain combines TRBV10-2 with TRBJ1-5; possible D gene TRBD1, 5 bases. The V end lost 3 bases, the J end lost 1 base, and 7 bases lay between the germline ends. The CDR3 contains 14 residues. From germline, CDR1 is WSHSY and CDR2 SAAADI. The CDR3 loop is CASSDRASNQPQHF. DNA for the CDR3: TGCGCCAGCAGTGACAGGGCAAGCAATCAGCCCCAGCATTTT.

CDR3 nucleotides: TGTGCCAGCAGTTTACAGCGGCCAGGATTCCGGTTCTTC. It specifies CASSLQRPGFRFF. V is TRBV12-3 or TRBV12-4 and J is TRBJ2-1, with D tentatively TRBD2 (5 bases). This CDR3 is 13 amino acids long. Between the trimmed V and J ends, which lost 2 bases and 15 bases, there was a span of 17 bases.

The J gene is TRBJ2-4, the V gene TRBV2; 9 bases fit TRBD2. The germline V gene has CDR1 SNHLY and CDR2 FYNNEI. There are 14 residues in the CDR3. V was pared by 11 bases and J by 8 bases, with 13 bases of the junction left unmatched. CDR3 residues: CAPKERGDIYIQYF. In nucleotides, the CDR3 is TGTGCCCCCAAGGAGCGGGGGGATATATACATTCAGTACTTC.

This chain joins TRBV7-2 and TRBJ2-5; D not resolved. V lost 1 base and J lost 3, with 9 bases in between. There are 14 residues in the CDR3. Germline assignment: CDR1 SGHTA and CDR2 FQGNSA. CDR3 DNA: TGTGCCAGCAGCTTAGTGGCAGCCGAAGAGACCCAGTACTTC. This sequence encodes CASSLVAAEETQYF.